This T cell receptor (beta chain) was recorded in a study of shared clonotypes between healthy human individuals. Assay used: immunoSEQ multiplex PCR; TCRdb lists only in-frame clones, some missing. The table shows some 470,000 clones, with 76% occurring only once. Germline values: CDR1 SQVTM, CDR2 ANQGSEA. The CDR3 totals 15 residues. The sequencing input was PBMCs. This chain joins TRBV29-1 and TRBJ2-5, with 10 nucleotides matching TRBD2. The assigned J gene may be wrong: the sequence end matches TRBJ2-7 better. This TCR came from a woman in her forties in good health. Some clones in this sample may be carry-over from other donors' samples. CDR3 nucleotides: TGCAGCGTGGGAGCGAGCGGGAGGGCCCCCTACGAGCAGTACTTC. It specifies CSVGASGRAPYEQYF.